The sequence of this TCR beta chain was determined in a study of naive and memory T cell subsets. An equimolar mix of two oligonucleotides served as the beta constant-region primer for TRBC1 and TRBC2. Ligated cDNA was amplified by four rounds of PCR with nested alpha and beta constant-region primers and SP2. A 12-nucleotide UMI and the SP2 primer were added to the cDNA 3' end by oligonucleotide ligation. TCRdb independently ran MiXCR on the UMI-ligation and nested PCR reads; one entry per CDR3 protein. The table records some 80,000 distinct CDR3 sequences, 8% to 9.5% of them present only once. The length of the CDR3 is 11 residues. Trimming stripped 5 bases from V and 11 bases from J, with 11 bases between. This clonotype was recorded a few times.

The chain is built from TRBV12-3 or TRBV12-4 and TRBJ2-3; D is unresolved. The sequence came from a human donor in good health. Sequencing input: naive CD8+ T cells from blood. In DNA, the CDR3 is TGTGCCAGCAGTGGCGGCCTTGGGCAGTATTTT. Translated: CASSGGLGQYF.